This T cell receptor beta chain is drawn from a study of blood T cell repertoires in COVID-19 (dated by TCRdb to about 2020). With respect to the entire study: Collaborator samples came from the United States, Italy and Spain and covered acute and convalescent phases of COVID-19. The prospective study material was composed of cDNA or gDNA derived from T cells, B-cell-depleted T cells, or PBMCs. Deeply sampled blood TCRbeta repertoires from subjects exposed to, actively infected with, or recovered from COVID-19 were included in the dataset. A freely available public database, intended as a resource for researchers studying the immune response to SARS-CoV-2, is where the repertoires were released. The samples were drawn from the first 160 participants of the ongoing ImmuneRACE study and from 950 to 1,500 subjects provided by 6 global collaborators. A de-identified subject ID, COVID-19 status, age in years and sex were almost always included in the sample metadata. Where available, HLA class I and class II types were obtained from metadata supplied by the sample provider rather than from assay-based typing. Overall study results and their limits: Clinical and demographic metadata were provided uncurated, with the amount varying by source and participant.

About this clone: It has no known antigen specificity. Nothing much larger sits one base from this clone, and base qualities are not available.

V is pared back by 7 bases and J by 6 bases, with 13 bases lying between the germline termini. CDR1 and CDR2 (MDHEN, SYDVKM) derive from the germline V gene. The CDR3 has 13 amino acids, counting the end cysteine and phenylalanine. The kept DNA is CDR3 alone, 39 bases in frame from the first base. At one collaborating source in Seattle, patients were enrolled during active infection and were followed longitudinally through the course of disease. Collaborating institutions collected whole blood in K2EDTA tubes following their own protocols. For TCRbeta analysis, collaborator samples were shipped as frozen whole blood, as isolated PBMCs, or as DNA extracted from either sample type. TCRbeta CDR3 regions were amplified from genomic DNA using the immunoSEQ Assay, a bias-controlled multiplex PCR. On the authors' methods: The number of nucleated cells in each sample was estimated from the amplification of reference gene primers within the assay. To quantify the absolute abundance of each unique TCRbeta CDR3 rearrangement, sequence reads were collapsed and filtered. For each sample, productive Simpson clonality was calculated by taking the square root of Simpson's diversity index across productive rearrangements. Sourced from immuneACCESS, this table was stored by TCRdb with only in-frame sequences that have V and J called. A share of the clones is absent; for the studies checked, an unresolved V gene accounts for under half, and the remainder has no known explanation. That table furnishes V, J and clone size, whereas the DNA furnished D and trimming. In all, the sample holds about 150,000 clones, and 85% to 90% of those were seen once. Roughly 13% of the sample is in the top ten clones.

What was sequenced was peripheral blood. The rearrangement joined TRBV28 to TRBJ1-5, with TRBD1 tentatively as D gene (5 bases match). The receptor was isolated from a man younger than 30 with COVID-19, enrolled during active disease. The sequence in DNA is TGTGCCAGCACCCCGGGGGGAAGTCAGCCCCAGCATTTT. Its product reads: CASTPGGSQPQHF.